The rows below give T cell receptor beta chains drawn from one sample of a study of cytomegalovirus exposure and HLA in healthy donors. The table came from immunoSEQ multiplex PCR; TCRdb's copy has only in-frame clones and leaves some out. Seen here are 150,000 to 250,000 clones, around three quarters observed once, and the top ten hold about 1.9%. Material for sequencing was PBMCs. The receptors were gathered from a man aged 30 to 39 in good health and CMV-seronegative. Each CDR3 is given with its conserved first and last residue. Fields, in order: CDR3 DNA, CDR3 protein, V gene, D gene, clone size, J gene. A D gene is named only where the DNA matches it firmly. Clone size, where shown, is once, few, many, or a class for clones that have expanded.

CDR3 DNA: TGTGCCAGCAGTACCTACCCCCCGGGACAACCTTTCTTGAACACTGAAGCTTTCTTT; CDR3 protein: CASSTYPPGQPFLNTEAFF; V gene: TRBV27; D gene: NA; clone size: NA; J gene: TRBJ1-1
CDR3 DNA: TGCGCCAGCAGGTTGTCGCAGGGGAACACTGAAGCTTTCTTT; CDR3 protein: CASRLSQGNTEAFF; V gene: TRBV5-1; D gene: NA; clone size: NA; J gene: TRBJ1-1
CDR3 DNA: TGTGCCAGCAGCCAAGGGGAGGATTATCAGCCCCAGCATTTT; CDR3 protein: CASSQGEDYQPQHF; V gene: TRBV4-2; D gene: NA; clone size: NA; J gene: TRBJ1-5
CDR3 DNA: TGTGCCACCAGCATAGGGGAAAGGGGCACACAGTTGCGGGGCTACACCTTC; CDR3 protein: CATSIGERGTQLRGYTF; V gene: TRBV15; D gene: NA; clone size: NA; J gene: TRBJ1-2
CDR3 DNA: TGTGCCAGCAGAAGGGACAGTGGCGGCGAGCAGTACTTC; CDR3 protein: CASRRDSGGEQYF; V gene: TRBV7-2; D gene: TRBD1; clone size: NA; J gene: TRBJ2-7
CDR3 DNA: TGTGCCAGCAGAGCTACAGGGTGGGGCTACACCTTC; CDR3 protein: CASRATGWGYTF; V gene: TRBV6-5; D gene: NA; clone size: NA; J gene: TRBJ1-2
CDR3 DNA: TGTGCCTGGAGTGTAACAGGCGGGAGTAGCCCCTACGAGCAGTACTTC; CDR3 protein: CAWSVTGGSSPYEQYF; V gene: TRBV30; D gene: TRBD2; clone size: NA; J gene: TRBJ2-7
CDR3 DNA: TGTGCCACCAGCAGAGCGGGAGAGTACACAGATACGCAGTATTTT; CDR3 protein: CATSRAGEYTDTQYF; V gene: TRBV15; D gene: NA; clone size: NA; J gene: TRBJ2-3
CDR3 DNA: TGTGCCAGCAGCGAGACAGGGGTCTATGGCTACACCTTC; CDR3 protein: CASSETGVYGYTF; V gene: TRBV5-6; D gene: TRBD1; clone size: NA; J gene: TRBJ1-2
CDR3 DNA: TGTGCCAGCAGTTTTGCGGTCGTCGGGGGAGCTGGCTACACCTTC; CDR3 protein: CASSFAVVGGAGYTF; V gene: TRBV28; D gene: NA; clone size: NA; J gene: TRBJ1-2
CDR3 DNA: TGTGCCAGCAGTTACCCGACTAGCGCTCGAGAGACCCAGTACTTC; CDR3 protein: CASSYPTSARETQYF; V gene: TRBV6-8; D gene: TRBD2; clone size: NA; J gene: TRBJ2-5
CDR3 DNA: TGTGCCAGCAGTTTGATGACAGGGGCTTACGAGCAGTACTTC; CDR3 protein: CASSLMTGAYEQYF; V gene: TRBV27; D gene: TRBD1; clone size: NA; J gene: TRBJ2-7
CDR3 DNA: TGCGCCAGCAGCCAAGATAGGGGCCAGGGTTACTACGAGCAGTACTTC; CDR3 protein: CASSQDRGQGYYEQYF; V gene: TRBV4-1; D gene: NA; clone size: NA; J gene: TRBJ2-7
CDR3 DNA: TGCGCCAGCAGCTCGAGCCCGGGGGTCGGCGAGCAGTACTTC; CDR3 protein: CASSSSPGVGEQYF; V gene: TRBV5-1; D gene: NA; clone size: once; J gene: TRBJ2-7
CDR3 DNA: TGTGCCAGCAGGCCCTGGGACAGGGGCTCCGACGAGCAGTACTTC; CDR3 protein: CASRPWDRGSDEQYF; V gene: TRBV25-1; D gene: TRBD1; clone size: NA; J gene: TRBJ2-7
CDR3 DNA: TGTGCCAGCAGTCCAACTAGAAGAATCTCCTACGAGCAGTACTTC; CDR3 protein: CASSPTRRISYEQYF; V gene: TRBV28; D gene: NA; clone size: NA; J gene: TRBJ2-7
CDR3 DNA: TGTGCCAGCAGCGGACGGGACAGGGGGGTTAATGGCTACACCTTC; CDR3 protein: CASSGRDRGVNGYTF; V gene: TRBV7-9; D gene: TRBD1; clone size: NA; J gene: TRBJ1-2
CDR3 DNA: TGCGCCAGCAGCTTGAGCCAGGGGGGAAACTATGGCTACACCTTC; CDR3 protein: CASSLSQGGNYGYTF; V gene: TRBV5-1; D gene: TRBD1; clone size: NA; J gene: TRBJ1-2
CDR3 DNA: TGTGCCAGCAGTGATGGGGAGAGGGTAACTAATGAAAAACTGTTTTTT; CDR3 protein: CASSDGERVTNEKLFF; V gene: TRBV2; D gene: NA; clone size: few; J gene: TRBJ1-4
CDR3 DNA: TGTGCCAGCAGCTCTGCAGGGGGCAAGGGGCAGTTCTTC; CDR3 protein: CASSSAGGKGQFF; V gene: TRBV7-6; D gene: TRBD1; clone size: NA; J gene: TRBJ2-1
CDR3 DNA: TGTGCCAGCAGCGTCGGAGACTTCACTGAAGCTTTCTTT; CDR3 protein: CASSVGDFTEAFF; V gene: TRBV9; D gene: NA; clone size: NA; J gene: TRBJ1-1
CDR3 DNA: TGTGCCAGCAGCTTGGCCGGACTAGCGGGAGTCCGCGAGCAGTACTTC; CDR3 protein: CASSLAGLAGVREQYF; V gene: TRBV5-4; D gene: TRBD2; clone size: NA; J gene: TRBJ2-7
CDR3 DNA: TGCGCCAGCAGCTTGGTAATTACAGATACGCAGTATTTT; CDR3 protein: CASSLVITDTQYF; V gene: TRBV5-1; D gene: NA; clone size: NA; J gene: TRBJ2-3
CDR3 DNA: TGTGCCAGCACCCTCAGGGGGCTCTCCACTGAAGCTTTCTTT; CDR3 protein: CASTLRGLSTEAFF; V gene: TRBV28; D gene: TRBD1; clone size: NA; J gene: TRBJ1-1
CDR3 DNA: TGCGCCAGCAGCTTGGCCGGCCAGGCTACAGGCCCCCAGCATTTT; CDR3 protein: CASSLAGQATGPQHF; V gene: TRBV5-1; D gene: NA; clone size: NA; J gene: TRBJ1-5
CDR3 DNA: TGTGCCAGCCGGACTAGCGGGAGAACAGATACGCAGTATTTT; CDR3 protein: CASRTSGRTDTQYF; V gene: TRBV2; D gene: TRBD2; clone size: NA; J gene: TRBJ2-3
CDR3 DNA: TGTGCCAGCAGCTTGTTTCGGACGTCGGGGAATCAGCCCCAGCATTTT; CDR3 protein: CASSLFRTSGNQPQHF; V gene: TRBV5-8; D gene: NA; clone size: NA; J gene: TRBJ1-5
CDR3 DNA: TGTGCCAGCAGTATAGCAGGGTACTGGTCTGGGGCCAACGTCCTGACTTTC; CDR3 protein: CASSIAGYWSGANVLTF; V gene: TRBV27; D gene: NA; clone size: NA; J gene: TRBJ2-6
CDR3 DNA: TGTGCCAGCAGCGTCCCAGGGACAGCGGTTGGCGAGCAGTACTTC; CDR3 protein: CASSVPGTAVGEQYF; V gene: TRBV6-6; D gene: TRBD1; clone size: NA; J gene: TRBJ2-7
CDR3 DNA: TGTGCCAGCAGTCTCCTACAGGGATATGGCTACACCTTC; CDR3 protein: CASSLLQGYGYTF; V gene: TRBV28; D gene: NA; clone size: NA; J gene: TRBJ1-2
CDR3 DNA: TGTGCCAGCAGCCCCTCAGAAACGCAGTATTTT; CDR3 protein: CASSPSETQYF; V gene: TRBV7-9; D gene: NA; clone size: NA; J gene: TRBJ2-3
CDR3 DNA: TGTGCCAGCTCCCAACGAGGACAGGGGCGGGGGGCCCTAACTGAAGCTTTCTTT; CDR3 protein: CASSQRGQGRGALTEAFF; V gene: TRBV18; D gene: TRBD1; clone size: NA; J gene: TRBJ1-1
CDR3 DNA: TGTGCCAGTAGTATAGGGAGTATAGGACTAAGTGAGCAGTTCTTC; CDR3 protein: CASSIGSIGLSEQFF; V gene: TRBV19; D gene: NA; clone size: once; J gene: TRBJ2-1
CDR3 DNA: TGTGCCAGCAGTACTAGACAGGCCCAAGAGACCCAGTACTTC; CDR3 protein: CASSTRQAQETQYF; V gene: TRBV2; D gene: NA; clone size: NA; J gene: TRBJ2-5
CDR3 DNA: TGTGCCAGCAGCCTAGCGGGAGCGGTCACCGGGGAGCTGTTTTTT; CDR3 protein: CASSLAGAVTGELFF; V gene: TRBV5-5; D gene: TRBD2; clone size: NA; J gene: TRBJ2-2
CDR3 DNA: TGTGCCAGCACCTGGCGTAGGACAGGGGGCGCGAGTGGCTACACCTTC; CDR3 protein: CASTWRRTGGASGYTF; V gene: TRBV5-6; D gene: TRBD1; clone size: NA; J gene: TRBJ1-2
CDR3 DNA: TGTGCCAGCAGTCCAGCGGGAGGTAGCACAGATACGCAGTATTTT; CDR3 protein: CASSPAGGSTDTQYF; V gene: TRBV6-5; D gene: TRBD2; clone size: NA; J gene: TRBJ2-3
CDR3 DNA: TGTGCCAGCAGTGGGGCGGGAGGGCTCAGCTACGAGCAGTACTTC; CDR3 protein: CASSGAGGLSYEQYF; V gene: TRBV25-1; D gene: TRBD2; clone size: few; J gene: TRBJ2-7
CDR3 DNA: TGTGCCGGCAGTCAGAACAGGATTGAAGCTTTCTTT; CDR3 protein: CAGSQNRIEAFF; V gene: TRBV6-5; D gene: NA; clone size: once; J gene: TRBJ1-1
CDR3 DNA: TGCGCCAGCAGCCAAGATCCCGGGACTAGCGGACTCACGTACGAGCAGTACTTC; CDR3 protein: CASSQDPGTSGLTYEQYF; V gene: TRBV4-1; D gene: TRBD2; clone size: NA; J gene: TRBJ2-7
CDR3 DNA: TGTGCCACCAGCACCCTAGGGACTAGCGGGACAAGCCCCTACGAGCAGTACTTC; CDR3 protein: CATSTLGTSGTSPYEQYF; V gene: TRBV15; D gene: TRBD2; clone size: NA; J gene: TRBJ2-7
CDR3 DNA: TGTGCCAGCAGTCTACTAGCGGGAGGAGCCGGGGAGCTGTTTTTT; CDR3 protein: CASSLLAGGAGELFF; V gene: TRBV6-5; D gene: TRBD2; clone size: few; J gene: TRBJ2-2
CDR3 DNA: TGTGCCAGCAGTTTATGGGACAGACTAAACTATGGCTACACCTTC; CDR3 protein: CASSLWDRLNYGYTF; V gene: TRBV28; D gene: NA; clone size: NA; J gene: TRBJ1-2
CDR3 DNA: TGCGCCAGCGCCCGGGACAGGGTGTACGAGCAGTACTTC; CDR3 protein: CASARDRVYEQYF; V gene: TRBV4-1; D gene: TRBD1; clone size: few; J gene: TRBJ2-7